Listed here is a single T cell receptor beta chain. The target antigen is unknown. These data are taken from a study of blood T cells in healthy people across ages. The wider study: The template switching approach captured approximately one barcoded beta molecule for every two T cells.

A second PCR of roughly 7 to 11 cycles used a sample-barcoded 5' primer and a J-beta primer mix. A template-switch adaptor containing 12 random nucleotides labeled each cDNA molecule. MiXCR, applied by TCRdb to the 5' RACE reads, yields one record per CDR3 protein. Of fewer than 700,000 distinct CDR3 sequences listed, roughly 41% were seen once; the top ten hold 25% to 30%. Study-wide results and limits: Unsorted PBMCs prevented conclusive naive versus antigen-experienced comparison. Among long-lived donors, naive CD4+ cells were more numerous and diversity higher than in aged donors.

CDR3 length: 13 residues. In germline, CDR1 is DFQATT, CDR2 SNEGSKA (reference sequence). Trimming cost V 7 bases and J 6 bases, with 17 bases left between them. The receptor was derived from an elderly man in good health. The rearrangement uses TRBV20-1 and TRBJ2-3; no reliable D call. What was sequenced was blood. The CDR3 loop is CSVPMTPQDTQYF. CDR3 sequence (DNA): TGCAGTGTGCCCATGACCCCACAGGATACGCAGTATTTT.